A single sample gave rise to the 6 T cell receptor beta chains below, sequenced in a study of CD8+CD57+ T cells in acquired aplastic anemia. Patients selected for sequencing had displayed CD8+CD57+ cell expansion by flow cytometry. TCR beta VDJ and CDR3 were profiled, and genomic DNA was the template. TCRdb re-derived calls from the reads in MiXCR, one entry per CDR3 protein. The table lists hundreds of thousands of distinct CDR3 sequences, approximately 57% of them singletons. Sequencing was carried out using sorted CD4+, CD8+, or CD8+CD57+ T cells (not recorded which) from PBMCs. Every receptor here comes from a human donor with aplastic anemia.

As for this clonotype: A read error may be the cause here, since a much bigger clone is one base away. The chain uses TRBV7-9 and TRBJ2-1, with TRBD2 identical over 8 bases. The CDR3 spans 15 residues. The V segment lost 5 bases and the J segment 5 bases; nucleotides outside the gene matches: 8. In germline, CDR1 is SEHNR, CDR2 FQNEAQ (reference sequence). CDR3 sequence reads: CASSLGNGRDNEQFF. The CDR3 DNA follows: TGTGCCAGCAGCCTGGGTAACGGGAGGGACAATGAGCAGTTCTTC.

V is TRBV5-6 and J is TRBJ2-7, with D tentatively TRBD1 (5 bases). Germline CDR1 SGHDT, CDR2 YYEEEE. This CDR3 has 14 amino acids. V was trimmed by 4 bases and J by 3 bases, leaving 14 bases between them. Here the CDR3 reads CASSPDNLRYEQYF. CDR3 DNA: TGTGCCAGCAGCCCGGACAACTTACGCTACGAGCAGTACTTC.

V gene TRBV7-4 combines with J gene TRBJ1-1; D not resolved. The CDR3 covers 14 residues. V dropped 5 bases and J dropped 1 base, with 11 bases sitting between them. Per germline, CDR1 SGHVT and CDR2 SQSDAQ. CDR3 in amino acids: CASSQMWGNTEAFF. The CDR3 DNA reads TGTGCCAGCAGCCAAATGTGGGGGAACACTGAAGCTTTCTTT.

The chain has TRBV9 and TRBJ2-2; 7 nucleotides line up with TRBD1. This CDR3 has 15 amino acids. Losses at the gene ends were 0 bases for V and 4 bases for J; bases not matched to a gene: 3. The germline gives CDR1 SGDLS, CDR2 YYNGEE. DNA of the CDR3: TGTGCCAGCAGCGTAGCTACAGGGGCCACCGGGGAGCTGTTTTTT. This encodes CASSVATGATGELFF.

This CDR3 is CASSLATGGSGYTF. Written as DNA, the CDR3 is TGTGCCAGCAGCTTAGCGACTGGGGGCAGCGGCTACACCTTC. This chain uses TRBV7-2 with TRBJ1-2; a possible D gene is TRBD1 (6 bases). Trimming left V 0 bases short and J 8 bases short, with 13 bases between. CDR3 size: 14 residues. The germline CDR1 and CDR2 sequences are SGHTA and FQGNSA.

CDR3 sequence: CASSLALGDRNEQYF. CDR3 bases: TGTGCCAGCAGCTTAGCGCTAGGGGACAGAAACGAGCAGTACTTC. This chain joins TRBV7-9 and TRBJ2-7; 7 bases align to TRBD1. From germline, CDR1 is SEHNR and CDR2 FQNEAQ (reference sequence). The CDR3 is 15 residues long. The V gene end was trimmed by 0 bases and the J gene end by 5 bases; junction bases not matched to a gene: 7. Filled out from reference TRBV7-9 and TRBJ2-7, the complete variable domain reads DTGVSQNPRHKITKRGQNVTFRCDPISEHNRLYWYRQTLGQGPEFLTYFQNEAQLEKSRLLSDRFSAERPKGSFSTLEIQRTEQGDSAMYLCASSLALGDRNEQYFGPGTRLTVT.